The TCR beta chain described here comes from a study of T-cell memory formation after mild COVID-19. As for the study in general: Largely donor-specific sequence clusters came from two donors.

V lost 5 bases and J 5 bases, leaving 13 bases between the germline ends. Germline V gene lookup returns CDR1 SQVTM and CDR2 ANQGSEA. The CDR3 contains 12 residues. General study points: The CD4+ clones that contracted clustered mainly within CM and EM, and the CD8+ clones concentrated in EMRA. Certain responding clones were present in pre-infection memory, suggesting participation of cross-reactive memory.

Worth noting for this clonotype: Its antigen is unidentified.

TCRdb re-called the 5' RACE reads with MiXCR, one entry per CDR3 protein. The sample records approximately 500,000 distinct CDR3 sequences, around a quarter being singletons. Material: PBMCs or a T cell subset sorted from them (not recorded which). The chain couples TRBV29-1 to TRBJ2-7; D not certain. The TCR originated in an adult woman who had mild COVID-19 (a few samples of this study predate the infection). Cell type and time point are not known. The CDR3 DNA sequence: TGCAGCGTTCGGCAGGCGGCCGACGAGCAGTACTTC. Protein: CSVRQAADEQYF.